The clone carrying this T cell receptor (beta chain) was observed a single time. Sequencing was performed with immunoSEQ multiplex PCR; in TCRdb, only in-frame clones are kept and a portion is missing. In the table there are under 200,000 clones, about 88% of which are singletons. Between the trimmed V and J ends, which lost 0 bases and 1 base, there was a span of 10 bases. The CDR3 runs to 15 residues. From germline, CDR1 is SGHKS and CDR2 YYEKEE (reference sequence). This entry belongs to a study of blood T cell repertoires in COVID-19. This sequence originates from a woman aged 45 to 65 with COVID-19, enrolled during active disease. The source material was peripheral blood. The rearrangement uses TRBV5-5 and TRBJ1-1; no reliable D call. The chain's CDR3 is CASSLAWAANTEAFF. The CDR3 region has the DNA TGTGCCAGCAGCTTGGCCTGGGCAGCGAACACTGAAGCTTTCTTT.